This is a list of T cell receptor beta chains from one sample in a study of T cell responses to AZD1222 COVID-19 vaccine. The table came from immunoSEQ multiplex PCR; TCRdb's copy has only in-frame clones and leaves some out. The sample lists some 120,000 clones; about 86% were seen once. The sample was peripheral blood, taken on day 0 of AZD1222 vaccination. The source of these receptors is an adult in good health. Both conserved end residues are part of each CDR3.

V gene,CDR3 protein
TRBV27,CASRDRTGYTDTQYF
TRBV6-1,CASSEARDYSGNTIYF
TRBV28,CASRSAGMIQPQHF
TRBV5-1,CASSLAWGREADTQYF
TRBV27,CASRRQVSSYEQYF
TRBV30,CAWSPLREGGYTF
TRBV7-2,CASILDGTGAYEQYF
TRBV12-3/TRBV12-4,CASSQAYNSPLHF
TRBV7-2,CASSLAGYSNQPQHF
TRBV24-1,CATSDSGQVYGYTF
TRBV5-1,CASSFVRGDDTGELFF
TRBV18,CASSPFKTSGMGARNEQFF
TRBV6-5,CASSRDLGQIYGYTF
TRBV11-2,CASSFFSGRDKNIQYF
TRBV6-1,CASSERRPFQETQYF
TRBV6-1,CASSDGLNTEAFF
TRBV4-1,CASSQDRGGVYGYTF
TRBV7-6,CASSHRPGANVLTF
TRBV12-3/TRBV12-4,CASSFGQGGGYTF
TRBV6-9,CASSYPGGNTEASF
TRBV4-3,CASSQDLSYVQPQHF
TRBV18,CASSPGTGNSPLHF
TRBV3-1/TRBV3-2,CASSQAGGNSPLHF
TRBV4-1,CASSQQGAGSGNTIYF
TRBV5-6,CASSFPGPIYGYTF
TRBV4-1,CASSQLAGNGEQYF
TRBV15,CATSRDRATGELFF
TRBV15,CATSREGGSLQPQHF
TRBV9,CASSVGLDQETQYF
TRBV11-1,CASSSSGQYTGELFF
TRBV3-1/TRBV3-2,CASSPQVGTSGGAPSYEQYF
TRBV18,CASSPLGGDGNQPQHF
TRBV29-1,CSVEESGSSTEAFF
TRBV5-1,CASSLIEGAGTEAFF
TRBV6-4,CASSRSPGQGSYGYTF
TRBV6-5,CASSSILDRDYGYTF
TRBV7-9,CASSLAEGKNTEAFF
TRBV5-1,CASSLGQGNSPLHF
TRBV16,CASSQSEWSGDQPQHF
TRBV7-9,CASTQGMGSTLHF
TRBV28,CASLLRRTGIGAFF
TRBV10-3,CAISDGWQASLTEAFF
TRBV7-8,CASSLRSAKYEQYF
TRBV4-2,CASSHTLTPKGRGGREWSNEQFF
TRBV5-1,CASSLAGGYDEQYF
TRBV4-1,CASSLLAQRESVDTQYF
TRBV30,CAWTPKRGERNYGYTF
TRBV30,CAWSSGRGRREWGYTF
TRBV6-5,CASSPLAGGAKEQYF
TRBV11-3,CASSLTTYSPLHF
TRBV5-1,CASSVGTSGSPHEQYF
TRBV3-1/TRBV3-2,CASSHRDFHEQYF
TRBV28,CASSFSARGQAEAFF
TRBV6-4,CASSVTPGQGHNEQFF
TRBV12-3/TRBV12-4,CATKTTENEKLFF